Shown below are 21 T cell receptor beta chains from a single sample sequenced in a study of cytomegalovirus exposure and HLA in healthy donors. Amplification used 60 Vbeta primers and 13 Jbeta primers. Repertoires were generated with immunoSEQ multiplex PCR, while TCRdb's copy carries only in-frame clones and drops some. The table shows about 160,000 clones, with 84% occurring only once. Input material: PBMCs. Source of these receptors: a man between 50 and 59 years old in good health and CMV-seropositive.

This chain connects TRBV2 to TRBJ1-2; 8 bases map to TRBD1. The germline V gene encodes CDR1 SNHLY and CDR2 FYNNEI. The CDR3 contains 14 residues. The V gene end was trimmed by 1 base and the J gene end by 2 bases; junction bases not matched to a gene: 0. Here the CDR3 reads CASSEGQGNYGYTF. The CDR3 nucleotides are TGTGCCAGCAGTGAAGGACAGGGGAACTATGGCTACACCTTC. The full variable domain, completed using reference TRBV2 and TRBJ1-2, is EPEVTQTPSHQVTQMGQEVILRCVPISNHLYFYWYRQILGQKVEFLVSFYNNEISEKSEIFDDQFSVERPDGSNFTLKIRSTKLEDSAMYFCASSEGQGNYGYTFGSGTRLTVV.

V is TRBV5-1 and J is TRBJ2-1, with 7 bases aligning to TRBD2. The ends lost 0 bases at V and 6 bases at J; junction bases unmatched: 6. The germline CDR1 and CDR2 sequences are SGHRS and YFSETQ. This CDR3 comprises 15 residues. As DNA, the CDR3 is TGCGCCAGCAGCTTGGACCAGCGGGGATTCAATGAGCAGTTCTTC. Residues: CASSLDQRGFNEQFF.

In DNA form, the CDR3 reads TGTGCCAGCAGCCCTGGGACAGGGGGGGGCTACGAGCAGTACTTC. Protein product: CASSPGTGGGYEQYF. V usage is TRBV7-7 and J usage is TRBJ2-7; TRBD1 matches 11 bases. Per the germline V gene, CDR1 is SSHAT and CDR2 is FNYEAQ (reference sequence). Trimming at V came to 5 bases and at J to 3 bases, leaving 6 bases not matched to a gene. CDR3 length: 15 residues.

The CDR3 protein is CASSNFGTWNTEAFF. In DNA form, the CDR3 reads TGTGCCAGCAGCAATTTCGGGACATGGAACACTGAAGCTTTCTTT. The chain recombines TRBV7-9 with TRBJ1-1; D is perhaps TRBD1 (6 bases). The CDR3 spans 15 residues. Germline V gene lookup returns CDR1 SEHNR and CDR2 FQNEAQ (reference sequence). Trimming removed 5 bases from V and 1 base from J, with 14 bases in between.

This clone has only one observation. The chain carries TRBV6-6 and TRBJ1-2, with 7 bases fitting TRBD1. Losses at the gene ends were 2 bases for V and 0 bases for J; bases not matched to a gene: 3. Germline CDR1 and CDR2: MNHNY and SVGAGI (reference sequence). This CDR3 is 15 amino acids long. CDR3 DNA: TGTGCCAGCAGTTACGGGGGACAGTCTAACTATGGCTACACCTTC. It codes for CASSYGGQSNYGYTF.

The genes are TRBV2 and TRBJ1-1; D is undetermined. CDR1 and CDR2 (germline): SNHLY, FYNNEI. The CDR3 contains 13 residues. Between the trimmed V and J ends, which lost 5 bases and 2 bases, there was a span of 9 bases. CDR3 bases: TGTGCCAGCAGTTACGGACTAAACACTGAAGCTTTCTTT. Amino acid sequence: CASSYGLNTEAFF. The full variable domain, with the rest looked up from reference TRBV2 and TRBJ1-1, is EPEVTQTPSHQVTQMGQEVILRCVPISNHLYFYWYRQILGQKVEFLVSFYNNEISEKSEIFDDQFSVERPDGSNFTLKIRSTKLEDSAMYFCASSYGLNTEAFFGQGTRLTVV.

CDR3 in DNA: TGTGCCAGCAGCCTGCTTGGGGCCGGCACAGATACGCAGTATTTT. Amino acid sequence: CASSLLGAGTDTQYF. The V and J genes are TRBV27 and TRBJ2-3; TRBD1 might be the D (5 bases). Trimming pared 6 bases from V and 1 base from J, leaving 14 bases between. This CDR3 spans 15 amino acids. Germline lookup yields CDR1 MNHEY and CDR2 SMNVEV (reference sequence).

This clone was seen once. The chain combines TRBV7-9 with TRBJ2-1; TRBD2 might be the D (5 bases). The CDR3 runs to 15 residues. Germline-derived CDR1 and CDR2 are SEHNR and FQNEAQ (reference sequence). Trimming removed 4 bases from V and 8 bases from J, with 18 bases in between. CDR3 sequence: CASSSYSELADEQFF. DNA of the CDR3: TGTGCCAGCAGCTCCTACTCCGAGCTAGCCGATGAGCAGTTCTTC.

This chain joins TRBV6-6 and TRBJ1-2; TRBD1 might be the D (6 bases). Trimming cost V 6 bases and J 0 bases, with 14 bases left between them. CDR1 MNHNY and CDR2 SVGAGI come from the germline V gene (reference sequence). The CDR3 length is 15 residues. The CDR3 here is CASRTRGRTNYGYTF. In DNA form, the CDR3 reads TGTGCCAGCAGAACGAGGGGGAGAACTAACTATGGCTACACCTTC.

This clone has only one observation. The chain joins TRBV4-2 to TRBJ1-4; a possible D gene is TRBD1 (5 bases). V was trimmed by 6 bases and J by 0 bases, leaving 11 bases between them. CDR1 and CDR2 (germline): LGHNA, YNFKEQ. The CDR3 is 15 residues long. CDR3 sequence: CASRGGVATNEKLFF. For the CDR3, the DNA is TGTGCCAGCAGGGGGGGGGTGGCAACTAATGAAAAACTGTTTTTT.

The chain is built from TRBV6-5 and TRBJ2-7, with 8 bases identical to TRBD1. The J segment lost 3 bases and the V segment lost 7 bases, leaving 8 bases of the junction unmatched. The germline gives CDR1 MNHEY, CDR2 SVGAGI. The length of the CDR3 is 14 residues. CDR3 in amino acids: CASTRTGTFYEQYF. CDR3 in DNA: TGTGCCAGCACCCGGACAGGGACCTTCTACGAGCAGTACTTC.

V usage is TRBV27 and J usage is TRBJ2-7; 10 positions match TRBD2. The junction had 4 bases not matched to a gene; V was cut back by 5 bases and J by 6 bases. This CDR3 is built from 13 residues. Germline CDR1 and CDR2: MNHEY and SMNVEV (reference sequence). In nucleotides, the CDR3 is TGTGCCAGCAGTCCCAGCGGGAGGGGCGAGCAGTACGTC. Translation gives CASSPSGRGEQYV.

This clone showed up just once. This chain uses TRBV6-1 with TRBJ1-5; 10 nucleotides match TRBD1. The germline CDR1 and CDR2 sequences are MNHNS and SASEGT. CDR3 size: 15 residues. V trimming: 7 bases; J trimming: 2 bases; junction bases outside the gene matches: 5. The CDR3 DNA follows: TGTGCCAGCACTAGGGACAGGGGAGGCAATCAGCCCCAGCATTTT. Its protein is CASTRDRGGNQPQHF.

V is TRBV9 and J is TRBJ1-2; the D gene is possibly TRBD1 (5 bases). The CDR3 totals 13 residues. V shed 1 base and J shed 8 bases, with 12 bases lying between them. CDR1 is SGDLS, CDR2 YYNGEE, per germline. The CDR3 reads CASSVTQGGGYTF. CDR3 in DNA: TGTGCCAGCAGCGTAACCCAGGGTGGGGGCTACACCTTC.

The chain links TRBV5-1 to TRBJ1-4; weak D call: TRBD1 (6 bases). CDR1 and CDR2 from the germline V gene are SGHRS and YFSETQ. Trimming shortened V by 4 bases and J by 2 bases, and 15 bases separated the two germline ends. The CDR3 consists of 16 residues. The CDR3 region is CASSRQERRTNEKLFF. The CDR3 nucleotides read TGCGCCAGCAGCCGACAGGAGAGGCGGACTAATGAAAAACTGTTTTTT.

The chain employs TRBV2 and TRBJ1-1; tentative D call: TRBD1 (5 bases). The germline CDR1 and CDR2 sequences are SNHLY and FYNNEI. V gave up 6 bases and J gave up 0 bases, with 11 bases separating them. CDR3 length: 14 residues. The CDR3 here is CASRALTVNTEAFF. The CDR3 DNA reads TGTGCCAGCAGGGCCCTGACAGTGAACACTGAAGCTTTCTTT.

The table lists this clone with a count of one. A junction end diverges from the germline sequence, so it may reflect a read error. The rearrangement links TRBV7-9 to TRBJ2-1; 7 bases fit TRBD2. The CDR3 runs to 11 residues. CDR1 and CDR2 from the germline V gene are SEHNR and FQNEAQ (reference sequence). DNA for the CDR3: TGTGCCAGCAGCACCGGGGGGACCGCGGTCTTC. It translates to CASSTGGTAVF.

The chain is built from TRBV19 and TRBJ1-1; tentative D call: TRBD1 (5 bases). Trimming cost V 2 bases and J 0 bases, with 16 bases left between them. This CDR3 spans 17 amino acids. Per germline, CDR1 LNHDA and CDR2 SQIVND (reference sequence). This chain's CDR3 is CASSIRGRAKLNTEAFF. The CDR3 region has the DNA TGTGCCAGTAGTATAAGGGGAAGGGCCAAATTGAACACTGAAGCTTTCTTT.

The V call is TRBV6-5, the J call TRBJ2-5, with 7 positions matching TRBD2. The germline V gene has CDR1 MNHEY and CDR2 SVGAGI. Unmatched junction bases numbered 7, after V lost 8 bases and J lost 4 bases. The CDR3 loop spans 13 amino acids. The CDR3 loop reads CASGGGAGETQYF. As DNA, the CDR3 is TGTGCCAGCGGGGGAGGGGCCGGAGAGACCCAGTACTTC.

The CDR3 sequence is CSGKLRDKNSNQPQHF. In DNA form, the CDR3 reads TGCAGCGGAAAACTCCGGGACAAGAATAGCAATCAGCCCCAGCATTTT. The chain has TRBV29-1 and TRBJ1-5; D may be TRBD1 (6 bases). Trimming stripped 7 bases from V and 0 bases from J, with 19 bases between. Germline CDR1 reads SQVTM; CDR2 reads ANQGSEA. The CDR3 is 16 residues long. The whole variable domain, remainder taken from reference TRBV29-1 and TRBJ1-5, is SAVISQKPSRDICQRGTSLTIQCQVDSQVTMMFWYRQQPGQSLTLIATANQGSEATYESGFVIDKFPISRPNLTFSTLTVSNMSPEDSSIYLCSGKLRDKNSNQPQHFGDGTRLSIL.

The V call is TRBV30, the J call TRBJ1-2; possible D gene TRBD1, 5 bases. Germline CDR1 and CDR2: GTSNPN and SVGIG (reference sequence). Trimming cost V 5 bases and J 4 bases, with 8 bases left between them. The CDR3 is 11 residues long. The CDR3 loop is CAWGGSYGYTF. CDR3 nucleotides: TGTGCCTGGGGGGGGAGCTATGGCTACACCTTC.